The 16 T cell receptor beta chains listed next were all sequenced from one sample in a study of graft-versus-host responses after intestinal transplantation. Profiling relied on immunoSEQ multiplex PCR, and the TCRdb table lists in-frame clones only, not all of them. The data contain tens of thousands of clones, 94% of them seen just once; the ten biggest clones take up around 0.56%. This sample comprised PBMCs, obtained 156 days after intestinal transplant. The receptors originated from a human patient who received an intestinal transplant, so some T cells may come from the graft donor.

The rearrangement joins TRBV30 to TRBJ1-1; no reliable D call. V lost 6 bases and J lost 1, with 12 bases in between. This CDR3 comprises 13 residues. CDR1 and CDR2 (germline): GTSNPN, SVGIG (reference sequence). CDR3 in amino acids: CACRMNTNTEAFF. CDR3 nucleotides: TGTGCCTGCAGGATGAATACGAACACTGAAGCTTTCTTT.

The gene calls are TRBV7-6 and TRBJ2-7, with D possibly matching TRBD1 (5 bases). Germline CDR1 SGHVS, CDR2 FNYEAQ. The V end lost 2 bases, the J end lost 1 base, and 12 bases lay between the germline ends. CDR3 length equals 15 residues. The CDR3 region is CASSLFSQESYEQYF. For the CDR3, the DNA is TGTGCCAGCAGCTTATTCTCACAGGAATCCTACGAGCAGTACTTC.

The genes are TRBV10-2 and TRBJ1-6; the D is unclear. This CDR3 has 16 amino acids. Trimming stripped 0 bases from V and 8 bases from J, with 14 bases between. Germline CDR1 reads WSHSY; CDR2 reads SAAADI. DNA of the CDR3: TGCGCCAGCAGTGAGTCGAGGGTGGTGAATTATTCACCCCTCCACTTT. Residues: CASSESRVVNYSPLHF.

The genes are TRBV4-1 and TRBJ2-7, with D perhaps assigned TRBD1 or TRBD2 (5 bases each). V lost 5 bases to trimming and J lost 2 bases, with 10 bases between them. The germline gives CDR1 MGHRA, CDR2 YSYEKL. This CDR3 region has 13 residues. The CDR3 nucleotides read TGCGCCAGCAGCTCAGGGAGAACCTACGAGCAGTACTTC. Protein product: CASSSGRTYEQYF.

The chain joins TRBV5-4 to TRBJ2-7; 9 positions match TRBD2. Trimming at V came to 5 bases and at J to 7 bases, leaving 10 bases not matched to a gene. Germline lookup yields CDR1 SGHNT and CDR2 YYREEE (reference sequence). The CDR3 runs 14 residues. The CDR3, as DNA: TGTGCCAGCAGTCCTCTAGCGGGATCCATGGAGCAGTACTTC. It yields the protein CASSPLAGSMEQYF.

This clone was found once. V and J are TRBV4-1 and TRBJ1-2; TRBD1 might be the D (6 bases). This CDR3 has 16 amino acids. Trimming stripped 1 base from V and 7 bases from J, with 19 bases between. Germline CDR1 is MGHRA and CDR2 is YSYEKL. The CDR3 region has the DNA TGCGCCAGCAGCCAAGGACCCGAGGGGGACGGCTTTGGCTACACCTTC. Protein: CASSQGPEGDGFGYTF.

There are a few counts of this clone. The chain carries TRBV7-9 and TRBJ2-7; D might be TRBD1 (5 bases). The CDR3 is 16 residues long. Trimming stripped 4 bases from V and 2 bases from J, with 18 bases between. Germline lookup yields CDR1 SEHNR and CDR2 FQNEAQ (reference sequence). The CDR3 region has the DNA TGTGCCAGCAGCTCAACGCAGACCGACAGCGCCTACGAGCAGTACTTC. Amino acid sequence: CASSSTQTDSAYEQYF.

This chain joins TRBV6-1 and TRBJ1-4, with a possible D match to TRBD1 (6 bases). CDR1 is MNHNS and CDR2 is SASEGT in the germline V gene. This CDR3 is 15 amino acids long. V lost 2 bases and J 8 bases, leaving 15 bases between the germline ends. The CDR3 region is CASSERQEGTEKLFF. DNA for the CDR3: TGTGCCAGCAGTGAACGACAGGAGGGGACGGAAAAACTGTTTTTT.

The rearrangement links TRBV6-4 to TRBJ2-3, with 7 bases aligning to TRBD1. V was clipped by 2 bases and J by 8 bases; unmatched bases: 7. The CDR3 spans 14 residues. Germline V gene sequence: CDR1 MRHNA, CDR2 SNTAGT. The CDR3 DNA is TGTGCCAGCAGTGACGTCACACCAGGGGGTACGCAGTATTTT. Its protein is CASSDVTPGGTQYF.

The rearrangement uses TRBV2 and TRBJ2-6; TRBD2 is a possible D gene (6 bases). V lost 5 bases and J 4 bases, leaving 15 bases between the germline ends. CDR1 SNHLY and CDR2 FYNNEI come from the germline V gene. The length of the CDR3 is 16 residues. The CDR3 loop reads CASSPGTGSGANVLTF. Here the CDR3 DNA reads TGTGCCAGCAGTCCCGGGACTGGGTCCGGGGCCAACGTCCTGACTTTC. Full variable domain (outside the CDR3, taken from reference TRBV2 and TRBJ2-6): EPEVTQTPSHQVTQMGQEVILRCVPISNHLYFYWYRQILGQKVEFLVSFYNNEISEKSEIFDDQFSVERPDGSNFTLKIRSTKLEDSAMYFCASSPGTGSGANVLTFGAGSRLTVL.

This chain connects TRBV6-1 to TRBJ2-3; 10 bases fit TRBD2. The CDR3 consists of 17 residues. Germline V gene sequence: CDR1 MNHNS, CDR2 SASEGT. V shed 4 bases and J 2 bases; nucleotides not matched to a gene: 9. The CDR3 loop is CASSGFLAGDTTDTQYF. Here the CDR3 DNA reads TGTGCCAGCAGTGGCTTCCTAGCGGGGGACACCACAGATACGCAGTATTTT.

The chain combines TRBV10-3 with TRBJ2-1; D may be TRBD1 or TRBD2 (5 bases each). Per the germline V gene, CDR1 is ENHRY and CDR2 is SYGVKD. This CDR3 region has 14 residues. The germline V and J ends were trimmed by 4 bases and 7 bases, with 14 bases remaining between them. CDR3 region: CAISGGALSNEQFF. DNA of the CDR3: TGTGCCATCAGTGGAGGGGCCCTTTCAAATGAGCAGTTCTTC.

The chain combines TRBV6-6 with TRBJ2-7, with 10 bases that match TRBD1. Trimming cost V 8 bases and J 5 bases; bases outside gene matches: 9. Germline lookup yields CDR1 MNHNY and CDR2 SVGAGI (reference sequence). This CDR3 is 14 amino acids long. CDR3 DNA sequence: TGTGCCAGCCGCCGGGACAGGGGTTATGACGAGCAGTACTTC. This gives the protein CASRRDRGYDEQYF.

To note about this clone: Other DNA sequences from this sample encode an identical CDR3 as well. The gene calls are TRBV14 and TRBJ1-1, with D tentatively TRBD1 (5 bases). Germline CDR1 reads SGHDN; CDR2 reads FVKESK. Trimming shortened V by 3 bases and J by 2 bases, and 22 bases separated the two germline ends. This CDR3 contains 18 residues. CDR3 DNA: TGTGCCAGCAGCCATAACCACGTCCCGACTGGGGGAAACACTGAAGCTTTCTTT. Its translation: CASSHNHVPTGGNTEAFF.

V usage is TRBV2 and J usage is TRBJ2-2; D call uncertain. V was trimmed by 6 bases and J by 6 bases, leaving 8 bases between them. The CDR3 is 12 amino acids. The germline V gene encodes CDR1 SNHLY and CDR2 FYNNEI. CDR3 protein: CASRTHSGELFF. The CDR3 DNA reads as TGTGCCAGCAGGACCCACTCCGGGGAGCTGTTTTTT.

The chain uses TRBV7-2 and TRBJ1-4; the D is unclear. From germline, CDR1 is SGHTA and CDR2 FQGNSA. The CDR3 sequence is 15 residues long. V lost 0 bases and J lost 7, with 12 bases in between. CDR3 in amino acids: CASSLASRGLEKLFF. In nucleotides, the CDR3 is TGTGCCAGCAGCTTAGCGTCGCGGGGTCTTGAAAAACTGTTTTTT.